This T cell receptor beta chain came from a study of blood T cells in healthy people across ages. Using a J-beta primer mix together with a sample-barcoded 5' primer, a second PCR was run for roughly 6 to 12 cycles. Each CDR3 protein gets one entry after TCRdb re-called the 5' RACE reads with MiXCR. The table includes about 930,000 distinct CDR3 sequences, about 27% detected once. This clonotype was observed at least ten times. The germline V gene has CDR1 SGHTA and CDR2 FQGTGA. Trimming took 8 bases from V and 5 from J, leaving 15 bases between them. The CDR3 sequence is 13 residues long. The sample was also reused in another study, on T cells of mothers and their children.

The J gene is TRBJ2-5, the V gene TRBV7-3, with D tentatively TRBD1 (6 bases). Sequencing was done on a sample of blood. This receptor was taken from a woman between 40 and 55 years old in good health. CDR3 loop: CASAADQGETQYF. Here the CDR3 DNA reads TGTGCCAGCGCGGCAGACCAGGGGGAGACCCAGTACTTC.